This section outlines one T cell receptor (beta chain) sequence together with its context. Original handling: Estimation of nucleated cell counts relied on the amplification of reference gene primers. Clones were read by immunoSEQ multiplex PCR, and TCRdb kept only the in-frame ones, dropping some. The DNA gave D and trimming, while V, J and clone size come from that table. The profile shows about 78,000 clones, approximately 92% of them singletons. The source of the sample is a study of blood T cell repertoires in COVID-19. Turning to the study itself: Donors in the United States, Italy and Spain gave samples during acute or convalescent COVID-19.

This CDR3 spans 14 amino acids. Germline CDR1 and CDR2: SGHRS and YFSETQ. Trimming cost V 6 bases and J 3 bases, with 15 bases left between them. The receptor was isolated from an elderly woman with acute or convalescent COVID-19. Input material: peripheral blood. The J gene is TRBJ1-2, the V gene TRBV5-1; D is possibly TRBD1 (6 bases). This CDR3 is CASTDPGAYYGYTF. For the CDR3, the DNA is TGCGCCAGCACCGACCCAGGGGCTTACTATGGCTACACCTTC.